The subject of this entry is one T cell receptor beta chain. In the authors' workflow: Researchers report that nucleated cell counts were estimated from reference gene primer amplification. Libraries were prepared by immunoSEQ multiplex PCR; TCRdb keeps only in-frame clonotypes and omits some of them. Clone size and the V and J calls come from that table; the DNA yielded D and trimming. The sample yields roughly 200,000 clones, 88% seen once. The data were taken from a study of blood T cell repertoires in COVID-19. Study details: Collection of acute and convalescent COVID-19 samples took place in the United States, Italy and Spain. The cDNA or gDNA used as material had been derived from T cells, B-cell-depleted T cells, or PBMCs.

The receptor's source is a man aged 18 to 30 with active or convalescent COVID-19. Sequences were obtained from peripheral blood.

In nucleotides, the CDR3 is TGTGCCAGCAGCTTAGCTCTCGGCGGGAGTGGCTACGAGCAGTACTTC. Its protein is CASSLALGGSGYEQYF. The chain recombines TRBV7-6 with TRBJ2-7, with 7 positions matching TRBD2. The CDR3 contains 16 residues. CDR1 is SGHVS, CDR2 FNYEAQ, per germline. Trimming at V came to 0 bases and at J to 3 bases, leaving 8 bases not matched to a gene.